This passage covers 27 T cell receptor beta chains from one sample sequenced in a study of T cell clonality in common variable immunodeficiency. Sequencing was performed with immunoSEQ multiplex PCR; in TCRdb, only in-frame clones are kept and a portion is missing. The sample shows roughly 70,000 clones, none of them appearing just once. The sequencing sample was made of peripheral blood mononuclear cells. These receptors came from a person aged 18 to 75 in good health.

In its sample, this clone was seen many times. The covered CDR3 bases are TGCAGCGTTGAGGGGCGGCGGAAGAACACTGAA. Protein: CSVEGRRKNTE. In full, the CDR3 is CSVEGRRKNTEAFF. V is TRBV29-1 and J is TRBJ1-1; D is possibly TRBD1 (5 bases). With the read ending 3 residues before the CDR3 end, the germline J gene is used to fill in that end. The V gene lost 3 bases and the J gene lost 1 base, with 12 bases spanning the gap. Looked up from germline, CDR1 is SQVTM and CDR2 is ANQGSEA. The CDR3 runs 14 residues. Full variable domain (remainder filled in from reference TRBV29-1 and TRBJ1-1): SAVISQKPSRDICQRGTSLTIQCQVDSQVTMMFWYRQQPGQSLTLIATANQGSEATYESGFVIDKFPISRPNLTFSTLTVSNMSPEDSSIYLCSVEGRRKNTEAFFGQGTRLTVV.

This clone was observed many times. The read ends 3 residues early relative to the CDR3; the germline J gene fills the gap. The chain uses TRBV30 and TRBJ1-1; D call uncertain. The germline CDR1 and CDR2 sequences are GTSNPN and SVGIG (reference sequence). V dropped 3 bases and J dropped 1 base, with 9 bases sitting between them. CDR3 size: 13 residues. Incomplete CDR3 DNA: TGTGCCTGGAGGGGCCTGGGGAACACTGAA. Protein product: CAWRGLGNTE. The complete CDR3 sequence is CAWRGLGNTEAFF.

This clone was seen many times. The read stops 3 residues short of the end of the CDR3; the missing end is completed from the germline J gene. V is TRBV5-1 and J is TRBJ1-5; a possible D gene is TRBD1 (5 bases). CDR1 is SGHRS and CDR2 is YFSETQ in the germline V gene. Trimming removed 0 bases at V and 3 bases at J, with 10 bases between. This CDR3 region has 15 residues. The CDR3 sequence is CASSLGGQNNQPQHF. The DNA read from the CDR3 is TGCGCCAGCAGCTTGGGAGGACAAAACAATCAGCCC. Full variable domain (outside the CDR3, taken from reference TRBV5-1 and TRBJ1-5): KAGVTQTPRYLIKTRGQQVTLSCSPISGHRSVSWYQQTPGQGLQFLFEYFSETQRNKGNFPGRFSGRQFSNSRSEMNVSTLELGDSALYLCASSLGGQNNQPQHFGDGTRLSIL.

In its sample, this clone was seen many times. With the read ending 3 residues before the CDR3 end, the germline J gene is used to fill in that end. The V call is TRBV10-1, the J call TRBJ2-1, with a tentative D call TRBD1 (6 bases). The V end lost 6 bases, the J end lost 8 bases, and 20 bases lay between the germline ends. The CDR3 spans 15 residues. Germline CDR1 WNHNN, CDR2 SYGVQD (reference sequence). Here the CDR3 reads CASSPGQSMGDEQFF. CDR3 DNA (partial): TGCGCCAGCAGCCCCGGACAGAGTATGGGGGATGAG.

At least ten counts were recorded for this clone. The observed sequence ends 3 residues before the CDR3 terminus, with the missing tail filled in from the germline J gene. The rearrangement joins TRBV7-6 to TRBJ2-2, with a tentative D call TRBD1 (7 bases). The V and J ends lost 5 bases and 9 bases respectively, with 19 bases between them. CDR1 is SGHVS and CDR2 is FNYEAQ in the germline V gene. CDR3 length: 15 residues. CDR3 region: CASSPGGTSSRELFF. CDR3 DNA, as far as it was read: TGTGCCAGCAGCCCAGGGGGGACAAGTAGCCGGGAG.

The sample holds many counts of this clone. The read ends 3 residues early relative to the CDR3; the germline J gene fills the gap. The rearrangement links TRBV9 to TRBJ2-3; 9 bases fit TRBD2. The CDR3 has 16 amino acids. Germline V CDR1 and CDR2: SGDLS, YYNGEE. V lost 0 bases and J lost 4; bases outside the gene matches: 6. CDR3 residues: CASSVGISGSSDTQYF. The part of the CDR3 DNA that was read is TGTGCCAGCAGCGTAGGTATTAGCGGGAGCTCAGATACG.

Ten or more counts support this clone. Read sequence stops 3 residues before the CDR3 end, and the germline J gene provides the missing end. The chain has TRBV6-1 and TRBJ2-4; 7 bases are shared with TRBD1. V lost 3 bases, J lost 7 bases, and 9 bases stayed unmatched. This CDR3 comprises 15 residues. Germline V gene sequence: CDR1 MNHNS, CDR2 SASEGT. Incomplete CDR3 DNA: TGTGCCAGCAGTGACAGACAGGGTGTGGTGAACATT. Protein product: CASSDRQGVVNI. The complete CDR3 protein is CASSDRQGVVNIQYF.

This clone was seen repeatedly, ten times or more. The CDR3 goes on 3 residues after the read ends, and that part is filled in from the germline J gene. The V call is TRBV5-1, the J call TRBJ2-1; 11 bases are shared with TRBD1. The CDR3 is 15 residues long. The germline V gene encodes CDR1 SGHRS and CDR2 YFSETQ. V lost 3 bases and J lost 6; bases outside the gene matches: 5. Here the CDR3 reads CASSSPGQGVNEQFF. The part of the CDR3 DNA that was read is TGCGCCAGCAGCTCCCCGGGACAGGGGGTCAATGAG.

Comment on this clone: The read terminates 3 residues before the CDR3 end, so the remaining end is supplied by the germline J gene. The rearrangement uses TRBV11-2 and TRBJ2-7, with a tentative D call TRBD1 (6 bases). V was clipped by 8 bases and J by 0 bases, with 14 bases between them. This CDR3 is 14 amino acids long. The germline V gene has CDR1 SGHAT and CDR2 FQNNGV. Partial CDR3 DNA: TGTGCCAGCGGTGAAGACAGGAGCTCCTACGAG. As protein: CASGEDRSSYE. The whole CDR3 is CASGEDRSSYEQYF.

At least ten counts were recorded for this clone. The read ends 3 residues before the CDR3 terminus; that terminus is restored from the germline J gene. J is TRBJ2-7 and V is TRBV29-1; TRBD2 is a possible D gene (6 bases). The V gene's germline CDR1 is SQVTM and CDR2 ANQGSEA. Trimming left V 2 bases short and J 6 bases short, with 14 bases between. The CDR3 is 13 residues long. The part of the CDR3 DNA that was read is TGCAGCGTTGAAAACGATAGCGGTCGCGAG. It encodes CSVENDSGRE. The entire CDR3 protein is CSVENDSGREQYF.

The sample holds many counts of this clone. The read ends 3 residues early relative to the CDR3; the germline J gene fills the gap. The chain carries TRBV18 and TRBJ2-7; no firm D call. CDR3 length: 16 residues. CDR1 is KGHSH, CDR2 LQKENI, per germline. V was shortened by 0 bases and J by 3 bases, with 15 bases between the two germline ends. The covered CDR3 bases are TGTGCCAGCTCACCACCTGTACGTTCAATTAGCTACGAG. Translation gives CASSPPVRSISYE. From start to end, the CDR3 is CASSPPVRSISYEQYF.

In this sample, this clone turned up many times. CDR3 amino acids: CASSVGTAGANVLTF. The covered CDR3 bases are TGTGCCAGCAGCGTTGGGACAGCTGGGGCCAACGTC. The V call is TRBV5-4, the J call TRBJ2-6, with TRBD1 identical over 7 bases. The read halts 3 residues ahead of the CDR3 end, with the missing end drawn from the germline J gene. Germline values: CDR1 SGHNT, CDR2 YYREEE (reference sequence). This CDR3 has 15 amino acids. Trimming at V came to 4 bases and at J to 2 bases, leaving 3 bases not matched to a gene.

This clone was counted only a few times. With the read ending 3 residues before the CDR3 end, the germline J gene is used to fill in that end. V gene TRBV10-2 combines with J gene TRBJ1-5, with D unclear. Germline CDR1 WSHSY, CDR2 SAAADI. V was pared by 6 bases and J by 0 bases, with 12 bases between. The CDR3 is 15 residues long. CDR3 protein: CASRVSVDSNQPQHF. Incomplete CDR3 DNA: TGCGCCAGCAGGGTTTCGGTAGATAGCAATCAGCCC.

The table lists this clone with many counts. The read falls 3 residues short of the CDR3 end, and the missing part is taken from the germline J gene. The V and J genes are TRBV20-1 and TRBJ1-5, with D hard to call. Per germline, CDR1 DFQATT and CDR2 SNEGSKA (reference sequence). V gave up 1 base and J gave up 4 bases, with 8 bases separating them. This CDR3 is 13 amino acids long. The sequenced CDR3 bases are TGCAGTGCTAGAGTTGGAGGGAATCAGCCC. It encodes CSARVGGNQP. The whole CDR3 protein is CSARVGGNQPQHF.

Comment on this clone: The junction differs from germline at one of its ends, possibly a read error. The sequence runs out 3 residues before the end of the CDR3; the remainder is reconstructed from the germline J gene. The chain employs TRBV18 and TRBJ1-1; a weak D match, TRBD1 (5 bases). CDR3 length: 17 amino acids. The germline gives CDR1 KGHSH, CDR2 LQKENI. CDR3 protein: CASSSPVMGGINTEAFF. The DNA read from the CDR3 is TGTGCCAGCTCATCACCCGTGATGGGGGGGATAAACACTGAA.

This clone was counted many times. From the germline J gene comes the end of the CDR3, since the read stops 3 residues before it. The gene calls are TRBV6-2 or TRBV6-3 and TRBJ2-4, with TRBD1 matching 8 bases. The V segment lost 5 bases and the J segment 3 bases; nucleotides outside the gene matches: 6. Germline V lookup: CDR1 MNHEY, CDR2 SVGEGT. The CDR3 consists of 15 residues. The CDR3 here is CASSAPGQGKNIQYF. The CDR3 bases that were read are TGTGCCAGCAGTGCGCCTGGACAGGGCAAAAACATT.

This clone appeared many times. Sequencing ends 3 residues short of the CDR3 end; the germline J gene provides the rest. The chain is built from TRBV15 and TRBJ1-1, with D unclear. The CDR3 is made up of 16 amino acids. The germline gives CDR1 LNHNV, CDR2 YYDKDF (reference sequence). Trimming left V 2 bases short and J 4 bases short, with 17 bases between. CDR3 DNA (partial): TGTGCCACCAGCAGACCTACAGTGCCCTTGGGCACTGAA. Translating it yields CATSRPTVPLGTE. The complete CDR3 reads CATSRPTVPLGTEAFF. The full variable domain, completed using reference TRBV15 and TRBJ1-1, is DAMVIQNPRYQVTQFGKPVTLSCSQTLNHNVMYWYQQKSSQAPKLLFHYYDKDFNNEADTPDNFQSRRPNTSFCFLDIRSPGLGDTAMYLCATSRPTVPLGTEAFFGQGTRLTVV.

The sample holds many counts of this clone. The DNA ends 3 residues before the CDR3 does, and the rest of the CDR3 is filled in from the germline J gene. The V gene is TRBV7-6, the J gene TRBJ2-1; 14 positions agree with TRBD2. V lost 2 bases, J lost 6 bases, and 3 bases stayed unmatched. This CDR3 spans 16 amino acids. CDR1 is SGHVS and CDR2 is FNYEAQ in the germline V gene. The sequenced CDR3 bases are TGTGCCAGCAGCTTATTGACTAGCGGGGGGGCCAATGAG. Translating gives CASSLLTSGGANE. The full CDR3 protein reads CASSLLTSGGANEQFF.

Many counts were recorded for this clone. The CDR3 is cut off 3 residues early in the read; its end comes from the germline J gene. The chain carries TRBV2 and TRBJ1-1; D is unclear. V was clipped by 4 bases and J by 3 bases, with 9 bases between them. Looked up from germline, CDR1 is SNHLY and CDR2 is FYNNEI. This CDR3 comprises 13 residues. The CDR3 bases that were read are TGTGCCAGCAGTGCAGAGAAGGACACTGAA. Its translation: CASSAEKDTE. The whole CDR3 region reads CASSAEKDTEAFF.

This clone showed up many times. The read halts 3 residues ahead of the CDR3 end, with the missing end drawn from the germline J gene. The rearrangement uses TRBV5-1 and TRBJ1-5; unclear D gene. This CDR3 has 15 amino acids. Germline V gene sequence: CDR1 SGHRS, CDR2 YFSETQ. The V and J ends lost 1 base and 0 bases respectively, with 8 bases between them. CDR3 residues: CASSLSGYSNQPQHF. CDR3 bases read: TGCGCCAGCAGCTTGAGCGGGTATAGCAATCAGCCC.

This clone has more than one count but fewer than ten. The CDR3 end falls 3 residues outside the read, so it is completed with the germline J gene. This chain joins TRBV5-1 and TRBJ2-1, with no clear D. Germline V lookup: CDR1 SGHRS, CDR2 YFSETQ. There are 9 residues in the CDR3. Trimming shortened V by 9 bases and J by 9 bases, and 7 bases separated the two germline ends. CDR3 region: CATQFEQFF. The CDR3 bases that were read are TGCGCCACCCAGTTTGAG.

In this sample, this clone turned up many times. CDR3 amino acids: CASSLGRGTNTGELFF. CDR3 bases read: TGTGCCAGCAGCTTAGGGCGGGGGACGAACACCGGGGAG. This chain connects TRBV13 to TRBJ2-2; 7 bases match TRBD2. Read data end 3 residues before the CDR3 end; the end is taken from the germline J gene. Trimming cost V 0 bases and J 0 bases; bases outside gene matches: 1. Germline CDR1 and CDR2: PRHDT and FYEKMQ (reference sequence). This CDR3 spans 16 amino acids.

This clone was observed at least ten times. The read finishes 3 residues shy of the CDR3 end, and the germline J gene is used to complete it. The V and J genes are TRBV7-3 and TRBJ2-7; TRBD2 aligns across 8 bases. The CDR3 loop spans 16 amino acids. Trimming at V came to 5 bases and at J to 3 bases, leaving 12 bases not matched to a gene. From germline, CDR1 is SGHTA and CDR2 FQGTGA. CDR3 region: CASSQSGGTSHYEQYF. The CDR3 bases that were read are TGTGCCAGCAGCCAAAGCGGGGGAACCTCGCACTACGAG.

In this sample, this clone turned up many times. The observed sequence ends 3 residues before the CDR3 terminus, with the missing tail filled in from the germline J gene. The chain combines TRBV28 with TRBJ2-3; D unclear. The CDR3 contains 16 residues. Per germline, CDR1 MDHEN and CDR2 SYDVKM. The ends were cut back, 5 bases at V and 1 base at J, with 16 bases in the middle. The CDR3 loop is CASSPITTRGTDTQYF. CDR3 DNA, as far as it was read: TGTGCCAGCAGTCCGATTACGACACGAGGCACAGATACG.

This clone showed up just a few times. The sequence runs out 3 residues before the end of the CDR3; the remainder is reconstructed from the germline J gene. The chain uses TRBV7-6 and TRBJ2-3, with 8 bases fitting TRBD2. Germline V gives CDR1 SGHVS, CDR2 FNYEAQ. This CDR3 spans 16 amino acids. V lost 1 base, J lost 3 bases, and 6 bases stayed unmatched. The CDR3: CASSLGAGTRTDTQYF. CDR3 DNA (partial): TGTGCCAGCAGCTTAGGGGCCGGGACTAGGACAGATACG.

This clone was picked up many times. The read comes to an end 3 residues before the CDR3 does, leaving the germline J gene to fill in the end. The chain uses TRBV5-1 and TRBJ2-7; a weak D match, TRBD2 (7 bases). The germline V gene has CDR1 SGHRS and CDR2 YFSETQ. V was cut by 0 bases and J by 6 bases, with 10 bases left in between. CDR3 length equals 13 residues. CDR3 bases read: TGCGCCAGCAGCTTGGACAGGGAGGGCGAG. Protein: CASSLDREGE. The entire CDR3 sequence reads CASSLDREGEQYF.

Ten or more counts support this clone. The sequenced CDR3 bases are TGTGCCAGCAGCTTAAAGGGGCACACCGGGGAG. The encoded protein is CASSLKGHTGE. The CDR3, in full, reads CASSLKGHTGELFF. This chain links TRBV7-3 with TRBJ2-2; tentatively, D is TRBD1 (5 bases). The read stops 3 residues short of the end of the CDR3; the missing end is completed from the germline J gene. There are 14 residues in the CDR3. The V and J ends lost 1 base and 3 bases respectively, with 6 bases between them. The germline V gene encodes CDR1 SGHTA and CDR2 FQGTGA.